This TCR beta chain emerged from a study of technical replicates of blood from several donors. With 0 bases removed from V and 4 bases from J, the gap between germline ends came to 15 bases. Germline loops: CDR1 MNHNS, CDR2 SASEGT. CDR3 length: 16 amino acids. Measured with immunoSEQ multiplex PCR; TCRdb has only the in-frame clones, and not every one. Of around 83,000 clones in the sample, just under 95% were seen once. The material sequenced was T cells isolated from PBMCs. This clonotype was sampled from a human donor in good health. The genes are TRBV6-1 and TRBJ1-2; possible D gene TRBD1, 6 bases. CDR3 nucleotides: TGTGCCAGCAGTGAAGCGCCCGGGACATCCCCCTATGGCTACACCTTC. This translates into CASSEAPGTSPYGYTF.